Listed here are 10 T cell receptor beta chains from one sample, sequenced in a study of blood T cells in healthy people across ages. Combining a sample-barcoded 5' primer with a J-beta primer mix, a second PCR ran for roughly 7 to 12 cycles. TCRdb re-called the 5' RACE reads through MiXCR, storing one row per CDR3 protein. This table holds about 1.8 million distinct CDR3 sequences, roughly 50% found once. The sequenced material came from blood. The receptors come from a woman aged 40-49 years in good health.

The CDR3 bases are TGTGCCAGCAGCCAAAAAGCCGGTAGGACACGCGAGCAAGAGACCCAGTACTTC. Its protein product is CASSQKAGRTREQETQYF. The chain combines TRBV3-1 with TRBJ2-5; D perhaps matches TRBD1 (5 bases). V was shortened by 2 bases and J by 2 bases, with 21 bases between the two germline ends. CDR1 is LGHDT and CDR2 is YNNKEL in the germline V gene (reference sequence). The CDR3 is 18 residues long.

The rearrangement uses TRBV15 and TRBJ1-2, with D possibly being TRBD1 (6 bases). The V end lost 0 bases, the J end lost 7 bases, and 18 bases lay between the germline ends. Per the germline V gene, CDR1 is LNHNV and CDR2 is YYDKDF (reference sequence). This CDR3 contains 16 residues. This CDR3 is CATSRDPGAGSRGYTF. CDR3 coding DNA: TGTGCCACCAGCAGAGATCCAGGGGCGGGGTCCCGTGGCTACACCTTC.

The chain has TRBV6-2 or TRBV6-3 and TRBJ2-5; D could derive from TRBD1 or TRBD2 (6 bases each). In germline, CDR1 is MNHEY, CDR2 SVGEGT. The V end lost 2 bases, the J end lost 0 bases, and 16 bases lay between the germline ends. The CDR3 spans 17 residues. The CDR3 nucleotides read TGTGCCAGCAGTTACCGGAGGGGGACAACGAACCAAGAGACCCAGTACTTC. Residues: CASSYRRGTTNQETQYF.

Comment on this clonotype: An end of the junction differs from the germline gene, which may be a read error. This chain joins TRBV15 and TRBJ2-1; 11 nucleotides agree with TRBD2. Germline V CDR1 and CDR2: LNHNV, YYDKDF (reference sequence). This CDR3 has 17 amino acids. CDR3 coding DNA: TGTGCCACCAGAAGAGTGGTTCATAGCGGGGGGGCCAATGAGCAGTTCTTC. Protein product: CATRRVVHSGGANEQFF.

This chain uses TRBV6-5 with TRBJ1-1, with D perhaps TRBD1 (5 bases). The CDR3 is 14 amino acids. CDR1 and CDR2 from the germline V gene are MNHEY and SVGAGI. The V end was cut by 6 bases, the J end by 11 bases, with 22 bases between. CDR3: CASSPPWGREEAFF. Here the CDR3 DNA reads TGTGCCAGCAGCCCCCCCTGGGGCAGAGAGGAGGCTTTCTTT.

This clonotype came up a few times. This sequence joins TRBV29-1 and TRBJ2-4; D is ambiguous. The tail of the sequence fits TRBJ2-7 better, so the J call may be wrong. The germline V gene encodes CDR1 SQVTM and CDR2 ANQGSEA. CDR3 length: 12 amino acids. CDR3 protein: CSVGGLSYEQYF. CDR3 DNA sequence: TGCAGCGTCGGTGGGTTGAGTTACGAGCAGTACTTC.

This clonotype showed up just a few times. The chain is built from TRBV24-1 and TRBJ2-4; D call uncertain. The germline V gene encodes CDR1 KGHDR and CDR2 SFDVKD. The CDR3 runs 14 residues. Trimming pared 2 bases from V and 8 bases from J, leaving 12 bases between. CDR3 DNA: TGTGCCACCAGTGATTCGGGCAGAGCTTACATTCAGTACTTC. This encodes CATSDSGRAYIQYF.

V usage is TRBV5-1 and J usage is TRBJ2-1; 10 nucleotides align to TRBD2. Germline values: CDR1 SGHRS, CDR2 YFSETQ. This CDR3 spans 15 amino acids. V lost 1 base and J lost 9; bases outside the gene matches: 7. The CDR3 nucleotides are TGCGCCAGCAGCTTGTACAGCGGGGGGGCAGGTGAGCAGTTCTTC. Residues: CASSLYSGGAGEQFF.

This clonotype was detected a few times. This chain's CDR3 is CASSPRQGGMVDTQYF. CDR3 coding DNA: TGCGCCAGCAGCCCCCGACAGGGAGGGATGGTGGATACGCAGTATTTT. The V call is TRBV5-1, the J call TRBJ2-3, with D perhaps being TRBD1 or TRBD2 (7 bases each). This CDR3 spans 16 amino acids. In germline, CDR1 is SGHRS, CDR2 YFSETQ. V lost 4 bases, J lost 6 bases, and 21 bases lay in between.

The chain links TRBV5-1 to TRBJ2-4; 9 bases match TRBD1. The J call is doubtful: the DNA matches TRBJ2-5 better. The CDR3 contains 17 residues. Per the germline V gene, CDR1 is SGHRS and CDR2 is YFSETQ. CDR3 loop: CASGADRGELREETQYF. DNA of the CDR3: TGCGCCAGCGGCGCGGACAGGGGAGAGCTTAGGGAAGAGACCCAGTACTTC.